This record concerns one T cell receptor beta chain sequence. The data were obtained in a study of T cell responses to AZD1222 COVID-19 vaccine. Assay: immunoSEQ multiplex PCR; the TCRdb copy retains only in-frame clones and omits some. The sample lists about 72,000 clones; 80% to 90% were seen once. The material was peripheral blood, obtained 28 days after the second AZD1222 dose. The sequence came from an adult who received the AZD1222 COVID-19 vaccine.

CDR3 residues: CASSPGYNSPLHF. The CDR3 nucleotides read TGTGCCAGCTCACCAGGCTATAATTCACCCCTCCACTTT. V gene TRBV18 combines with J gene TRBJ1-6; D call uncertain. The CDR3 runs 13 residues. V was shortened by 2 bases and J by 3 bases, with 2 bases between the two germline ends. Germline V CDR1 and CDR2: KGHSH, LQKENI.